The next 21 T cell receptor beta chains were all read from a single sample in a study of CD8+CD57+ T cells in acquired aplastic anemia. In patients chosen for sequencing, flow cytometry had shown CD8+CD57+ cell expansion. The template used for profiling TCR beta VDJ and CDR3 was genomic DNA. Each CDR3 protein gets one entry after TCRdb re-called the reads with MiXCR. The sample carries 160,000 or so distinct CDR3 sequences, less than 60% recorded once. Specimen: sorted CD4+, CD8+, or CD8+CD57+ T cells (not recorded which) from PBMCs. These receptors all come from a human donor with aplastic anemia.

This rearrangement joins TRBV11-2 to TRBJ2-1; 8 nucleotides match TRBD1. CDR3 size: 16 residues. Losses at the gene ends were 5 bases for V and 4 bases for J; bases not matched to a gene: 10. Germline CDR1 reads SGHAT; CDR2 reads FQNNGV. The CDR3 DNA follows: TGTGCCAGCAGCCGAGGCGGACAGGGTGGTTACAATGAGCAGTTCTTC. It yields the protein CASSRGGQGGYNEQFF. Filled out from reference TRBV11-2 and TRBJ2-1, the complete variable domain reads EAGVAQSPRYKIIEKRQSVAFWCNPISGHATLYWYQQILGQGPKLLIQFQNNGVVDDSQLPKDRFSAERLKGVDSTLKIQPAKLEDSAVYLCASSRGGQGGYNEQFFGPGTRLTVL.

The chain couples TRBV10-3 to TRBJ1-5, with D unclear. From germline, CDR1 is ENHRY and CDR2 SYGVKD. The CDR3 runs 13 residues. Trimming removed 4 bases from V and 1 base from J, with 5 bases in between. The CDR3 protein is CAISVDSNQPQHF. In nucleotides, the CDR3 is TGTGCCATCAGTGTGGACAGCAATCAGCCCCAGCATTTT.

This clonotype has only one observation. The J gene is TRBJ2-7, the V gene TRBV10-1, with TRBD1 identical over 8 bases. The germline V gene encodes CDR1 WNHNN and CDR2 SYGVQD (reference sequence). V gave up 3 bases and J gave up 2 bases; unmatched junction bases: 12. The CDR3 spans 17 residues. CDR3 protein: CASSERAGQGNAYEQYF. Written as DNA, the CDR3 is TGCGCCAGCAGTGAACGCGCCGGACAGGGAAATGCCTACGAGCAGTACTTC.

This sequence joins TRBV25-1 and TRBJ2-7, with D possibly being TRBD1 (5 bases). V lost 3 bases to trimming and J lost 3 bases, with 12 bases between them. Germline lookup yields CDR1 MGHDK and CDR2 SYGVNS. This CDR3 region has 14 residues. CDR3 protein: CASSDHQGLYEQYF. CDR3 sequence (DNA): TGTGCCAGCAGTGATCACCAGGGCCTCTACGAGCAGTACTTC.

This clonotype has ten or more counts. A junction boundary mismatches the germline segment, possibly from a read error. The chain has TRBV15 and TRBJ2-1; 14 bases are shared with TRBD2. The CDR3 is 17 amino acids. CDR1 LNHNV and CDR2 YYDKDF come from the germline V gene (reference sequence). The CDR3 here is CAASSRTSGGSYNEQFF. The DNA for the CDR3 is TGTGCCGCCAGCAGCAGGACTAGCGGGGGGTCCTACAATGAGCAGTTCTTC.

The chain carries TRBV2 and TRBJ1-2, with D perhaps TRBD1 (5 bases). CDR1 and CDR2 (germline): SNHLY, FYNNEI. This CDR3 comprises 14 residues. Trimming pared 1 base from V and 4 bases from J, leaving 10 bases between. Written as DNA, the CDR3 is TGTGCCAGCAGTGAAGTAGGGCAGGGCTATGGCTACACCTTC. Translated, it gives CASSEVGQGYGYTF.

The rearrangement links TRBV19 to TRBJ1-1, with TRBD1 matching over 9 bases. The V gene's germline CDR1 is LNHDA and CDR2 SQIVND (reference sequence). CDR3 size: 11 residues. The trim removed 9 bases at V and 11 bases at J, leaving 7 bases unmatched. Here the CDR3 reads CASLQGARAFF. The CDR3 nucleotides read TGTGCCAGCTTACAGGGGGCAAGGGCTTTCTTT.

This CDR3 reads CASRIWGGGYTF. The CDR3, as DNA: TGTGCCAGCAGAATTTGGGGGGGCGGCTACACCTTC. The chain uses TRBV7-2 and TRBJ1-2; possible D gene TRBD1, 6 bases. This CDR3 comprises 12 residues. V lost 6 bases and J 8 bases, leaving 13 bases between the germline ends. CDR1 is SGHTA, CDR2 FQGNSA, per germline. Complete variable domain (other parts from reference TRBV7-2 and TRBJ1-2): GAGVSQSPSNKVTEKGKDVELRCDPISGHTALYWYRQSLGQGLEFLIYFQGNSAPDKSGLPSDRFSAERTGGSVSTLTIQRTQQEDSAVYLCASRIWGGGYTFGSGTRLTVV.

This clonotype was observed a single time. The chain couples TRBV7-9 to TRBJ1-1; D uncertain. The length of the CDR3 is 13 residues. V lost 6 bases and J 3 bases, leaving 11 bases between the germline ends. CDR1 SEHNR and CDR2 FQNEAQ come from the germline V gene (reference sequence). The CDR3 DNA is TGTGCCAGCAGTCCTGGACGGTACACTGAAGCTTTCTTT. Its protein is CASSPGRYTEAFF.

This clonotype was found many times. V and J are TRBV20-1 and TRBJ2-1; D may be TRBD2 (5 bases). From germline, CDR1 is DFQATT and CDR2 SNEGSKA (reference sequence). V dropped 6 bases and J dropped 0 bases, with 12 bases sitting between them. The CDR3 is 14 residues long. For the CDR3, the DNA is TGCAGTGCACCGAGCGGAAGCTCCTACAATGAGCAGTTCTTC. Translating it yields CSAPSGSSYNEQFF.

The chain combines TRBV29-1 with TRBJ2-3; TRBD1 or TRBD2 may be the D gene (5 bases each). Trimming removed 7 bases from V and 14 bases from J, with 25 bases in between. The CDR3 totals 13 residues. Germline V gene lookup returns CDR1 SQVTM and CDR2 ANQGSEA. CDR3 DNA sequence: TGCAGCGCCGTAGGGATGGACGAAAGGGACCCGTATTTT. Protein sequence: CSAVGMDERDPYF.

Many counts were recorded for this clonotype. This chain joins TRBV2 and TRBJ2-1; D is undetermined. V was pared by 1 base and J by 6 bases, with 1 base between. The CDR3 is made up of 11 amino acids. CDR1 is SNHLY and CDR2 is FYNNEI in the germline V gene. The CDR3 bases are TGTGCCAGCAGTGAAGGCAATGAGCAGTTCTTC. Translated: CASSEGNEQFF. Drawing the rest from reference TRBV2 and TRBJ2-1, the complete variable domain is EPEVTQTPSHQVTQMGQEVILRCVPISNHLYFYWYRQILGQKVEFLVSFYNNEISEKSEIFDDQFSVERPDGSNFTLKIRSTKLEDSAMYFCASSEGNEQFFGPGTRLTVL.

In this sample, this clonotype turned up many times. The CDR3 region has the DNA TGCGCCAGCAGCCCCGGGACCCTGGCAGGACCCTACGAGCAGTACTTC. Translating gives CASSPGTLAGPYEQYF. The genes are TRBV5-1 and TRBJ2-7; D could derive from TRBD1 or TRBD2 (5 bases each). With 4 bases removed from V and 2 bases from J, the gap between germline ends came to 19 bases. The CDR3 runs 16 residues. CDR1 and CDR2 from the germline V gene are SGHRS and YFSETQ.

The count of this clonotype is one. This chain connects TRBV11-1 to TRBJ2-3, with 7 bases matching TRBD2. After removal of 7 bases from V and 5 bases from J, the junction contained 15 bases not matched to a gene. This CDR3 comprises 16 residues. CDR1 is SGHAT, CDR2 FQDESV, per germline (reference sequence). The CDR3 region is CASTRMAGDFLDTQYF. CDR3 nucleotides: TGTGCCAGCACCCGGATGGCGGGAGACTTCTTAGATACGCAGTATTTT. The whole variable domain, filled in from reference TRBV11-1 and TRBJ2-3, reads EAEVAQSPRYKITEKSQAVAFWCDPISGHATLYWYRQILGQGPELLVQFQDESVVDDSQLPKDRFSAERLKGVDSTLKIQPAELGDSAMYLCASTRMAGDFLDTQYFGPGTRLTVL.

To note about this clonotype: It may be a read error: a sequence one base away is much more abundant. The chain couples TRBV6-6 to TRBJ2-5; D is unclear. CDR3 length equals 12 residues. Germline values: CDR1 MNHNY, CDR2 SVGAGI (reference sequence). V gave up 5 bases and J gave up 6 bases, with 10 bases separating them. In DNA, the CDR3 is TGTGCCAGCAGTGACGCCCAGCAGACCCAGTACTTC. Translated: CASSDAQQTQYF.

This clonotype was seen ten or more times. CDR3 residues: CASSLGTTSYEQYF. The CDR3, as DNA: TGTGCCAGCAGCTTGGGGACGACTTCCTACGAGCAGTACTTC. This chain joins TRBV7-2 and TRBJ2-7; D is possibly TRBD1 or TRBD2 (5 bases each). Germline V gene lookup returns CDR1 SGHTA and CDR2 FQGNSA. This CDR3 has 14 residues. Between the trimmed V and J ends, which lost 3 bases and 1 base, there was a span of 10 bases.

This clonotype came up many times. The V gene is TRBV20-1, the J gene TRBJ1-2, with D maybe TRBD1 (6 bases). The V and J ends lost 3 bases and 8 bases respectively, with 22 bases between them. CDR3 length: 15 amino acids. Looked up from germline, CDR1 is DFQATT and CDR2 is SNEGSKA (reference sequence). Here the CDR3 reads CSASGGGGIGAGYTF. CDR3 DNA: TGCAGTGCTAGTGGGGGAGGGGGGATCGGCGCGGGCTACACCTTC.

This clonotype has just a few counts. The chain has TRBV28 and TRBJ1-5; 9 nucleotides align to TRBD1. The CDR3 runs 16 residues. CDR1 is MDHEN and CDR2 is SYDVKM in the germline V gene. Unmatched junction bases numbered 13, after V lost 8 bases and J lost 5 bases. DNA of the CDR3: TGTGCCAGCGGTGGACAGGGGAAAAGTCGTGATCAGCCCCAGCATTTT. This encodes CASGGQGKSRDQPQHF.

The genes are TRBV2 and TRBJ1-1; a weak D match, TRBD1 (5 bases). Trimming cost V 6 bases and J 3 bases, with 17 bases left between them. There are 15 residues in the CDR3. Germline V gene lookup returns CDR1 SNHLY and CDR2 FYNNEI. CDR3 nucleotides: TGTGCCAGCAGACCCGACAATCGGGGGGACACTGAAGCTTTCTTT. Translated, it gives CASRPDNRGDTEAFF.

The chain has TRBV4-1 and TRBJ2-7; 9 nucleotides match TRBD2. There are 16 residues in the CDR3. Germline CDR1 reads MGHRA; CDR2 reads YSYEKL. Trimming at V came to 3 bases and at J to 2 bases, leaving 8 bases not matched to a gene. Written as DNA, the CDR3 is TGCGCCAGCAGCCAGGGGGGTAGCGGGGGAACCTACGAGCAGTACTTC. Protein sequence: CASSQGGSGGTYEQYF.

This clonotype was seen many times. The chain is built from TRBV24-1 and TRBJ2-5; the match to TRBD2 covers 9 bases. The V gene end was trimmed by 5 bases and the J gene end by 6 bases; junction bases not matched to a gene: 9. The CDR3 runs 15 residues. From germline, CDR1 is KGHDR and CDR2 SFDVKD. The CDR3 region is CATSVAGGPVQTQYF. CDR3 in DNA: TGTGCCACCAGTGTGGCGGGGGGGCCTGTACAGACCCAGTACTTC.